This T cell receptor beta chain was retrieved from a study of post-analysis software for immune sequencing data. Study results and caveats: Controls significantly exceeded multiple sclerosis patients in normalized Chao1 diversity. Samples from one preparation batch, clustered by F measure, grouped strongly together.

Included in the TCR beta cDNA libraries were unique molecular identifiers. Out of 1 to 10 million T cells, a few hundred thousand cDNA molecules were generated. TCRdb ran MiXCR on the PCR reads and lists one entry per CDR3 protein. The sample has about 540,000 distinct CDR3 sequences; around a third are singletons. A word on this clonotype: Antigen: not known.

Sample: blood. The TCR was taken from a girl between 2 and 17 years old with multiple sclerosis.

The chain's CDR3 is CSADVGTGGSQPQHF. CDR3 sequence (DNA): TGCAGTGCTGACGTCGGGACAGGGGGCAGTCAGCCCCAGCATTTT. The V gene is TRBV20-1, the J gene TRBJ1-5, with 12 nucleotides matching TRBD1. The germline V gene has CDR1 DFQATT and CDR2 SNEGSKA (reference sequence). The CDR3 totals 15 residues. Trimming at V came to 5 bases and at J to 6 bases, leaving 8 bases not matched to a gene.